Listed below are T cell receptor beta chains from one sample, sequenced in a study of PD-1 blockade in classical Hodgkin lymphoma. Produced via immunoSEQ multiplex PCR; TCRdb's table is partial and in-frame only. Of 25,000 to 40,000 clones listed, roughly 76% are singletons. The sample was peripheral blood mononuclear cells (PBMCs), taken before the fourth cycle of nivolumab. These receptors were collected from a human donor with classical Hodgkin lymphoma. Each CDR3 is given with its conserved first and last residue. Fields, in order: D gene, clone size, J gene, V gene, CDR3 DNA, CDR3 protein. A D gene is named only where the DNA matches it firmly. Size is omitted from some rows. Given values are once, few, many or a class for expanded clones.

>.|few|TRBJ1-6|TRBV20-1
TGCAGTGCTAGACAGGAACCGTCCCTCCACTTT
CSARQEPSLHF
>.|.|TRBJ2-1|TRBV4-3
TGCGCCAGCAGCCAAACTAGCATACAGAGCTCCTACAATGAGCAGTTCTTC
CASSQTSIQSSYNEQFF
>TRBD2|.|TRBJ2-3|TRBV10-3
TGTGCCATCAGTGAGTGGGCGGGGGGGGACACAGATACGCAGTATTTT
CAISEWAGGDTDTQYF
>TRBD1|.|TRBJ2-7|TRBV29-1
TGCAGCGTGGGGGACAGAGAGCAGTACTTC
CSVGDREQYF
>TRBD1|.|TRBJ1-2|TRBV7-6
TGTGCCAGCAGCTCCGGAAGGGGGCCGGGCTATGGCTACACCTTC
CASSSGRGPGYGYTF
>TRBD2|.|TRBJ2-7|TRBV30
TGTGCCTGGAGTGTAGGGTGGGAGGGCGGCTACGAGCAGTACTTC
CAWSVGWEGGYEQYF
>.|.|TRBJ1-6|TRBV10-3
TGTGCCATCAGTGAGTCGTCGGGTCCAGGTAATTCACCCCTCCACTTT
CAISESSGPGNSPLHF
>.|.|TRBJ2-7|TRBV18
TGTGCCAGCTCACCCCCGGGACTTCCGTACGAGCAGTACTTC
CASSPPGLPYEQYF
>.|.|TRBJ2-5|TRBV13
TGTGCCAGCAGCTTAGTAGGCCAGCAAGAGACCCAGTACTTC
CASSLVGQQETQYF
>TRBD1|once|TRBJ1-5|TRBV6-5
TGTGCCAGCAGAGTCAGGGGGGGCAATCAGCCCCAGCATTTT
CASRVRGGNQPQHF
>.|.|TRBJ1-1|TRBV20-1
TGCAGTGCTAGAGACCCATTAGCTTTCTTT
CSARDPLAFF
>TRBD2|.|TRBJ2-7|TRBV6-6
TGTGCCAGCCAGCCTTGGGGGACTAGCGACTACGAGCAGTACTTC
CASQPWGTSDYEQYF
>.|.|TRBJ2-3|TRBV9
TGTGCCAGCACCGGGACTTTAAGGACAGATACGCAGTATTTT
CASTGTLRTDTQYF
>.|.|TRBJ2-2|TRBV10-3
TGTGCCATCAGCGAGGACAAGACCTACACCGGGGAGCTGTTTTTT
CAISEDKTYTGELFF
>.|.|TRBJ2-5|TRBV27
TGTGCCAGCAGTTCCCGACAGCGCCTTCGAGAGACCCAGTACTTC
CASSSRQRLRETQYF
>TRBD2|.|TRBJ2-1|TRBV10-3
TGTGCCATCAGTGAAAAGCGGGGGGTTTTGGGGCAGTTCTTC
CAISEKRGVLGQFF
>TRBD2|.|TRBJ2-1|TRBV28
TGTGCCAGCAGTCACGGACTAGCGGGAGGGTCCCATTTCTACAATGAGCAGTTCTTC
CASSHGLAGGSHFYNEQFF
>TRBD2|.|TRBJ2-7|TRBV19
TGTGCCAGTAGTATAGCGGGGCCCGGACTAGCGGGAGTCCAAGATGCCTACGAGCAGTACTTC
CASSIAGPGLAGVQDAYEQYF
>.|.|TRBJ2-5|TRBV11-1
TGTGCCAGCAGCCTGTTGGATGGTCTGGAGACCCAGTACTTC
CASSLLDGLETQYF
>TRBD1|.|TRBJ2-7|TRBV29-1
TGCAGCGTGGCGCCAAGACAGGGGGTGATCGAGCAGTACTTC
CSVAPRQGVIEQYF
>TRBD2|once|TRBJ2-7|TRBV27
TGTGCCAGCAGTTCAGGACTAGCGGGAGCCCGCGAGCAGTACTTC
CASSSGLAGAREQYF
>.|.|TRBJ1-1|TRBV6-5
TGTGCCAGCAGTTACTCCACAGAGACTGAAGCTTTCTTT
CASSYSTETEAFF
>.|.|TRBJ2-1|TRBV4-1
TGCGCCAGCAGCCAAGAGAGGCAGTACAATGAGCAGTTCTTC
CASSQERQYNEQFF
>.|once|TRBJ1-5|TRBV6-1
TGTGCCAGCAGTGAAGCGCATGGGGGGGGGAATCAGCCCCAGCATTTT
CASSEAHGGGNQPQHF
>TRBD2|.|TRBJ2-7|TRBV25-1
TGTGCCAGCAGTGAACTGGGGCGGGAGAAGGCCGGCGGGTACGAGCAGTACTTC
CASSELGREKAGGYEQYF
>TRBD2|few|TRBJ2-2|TRBV7-2
TGTGCCAGCAGCACATCTAGCGGGAGGGCCTCCGGGGAGCTGTTTTTT
CASSTSSGRASGELFF
>.|.|TRBJ1-1|TRBV15
TGTGCCACCAGCAGAGATAGGGCGGATTACACTGAAGCTTTCTTT
CATSRDRADYTEAFF
>.|.|TRBJ2-7|TRBV30
TGTGCCTGGAGTTCGAATTACTACGAGCAGTACTTC
CAWSSNYYEQYF
>TRBD1|.|TRBJ2-7|TRBV19
TGTGCCAGCAACAGGGGGCAGAGCTCCTACGAGCAGTACTTC
CASNRGQSSYEQYF
>.|few|TRBJ2-1|TRBV9
TGTGCCAGCAGCGTCGGGAGCTCCTACAATGAGCAGTTCTTC
CASSVGSSYNEQFF
>.|.|TRBJ1-2|TRBV5-4
TGTGCCAGCAGCTTGGGAGGGCAGGGGCCTCTCTCTCTCTATGGCTACACCTTC
CASSLGGQGPLSLYGYTF
>TRBD1|.|TRBJ2-2|TRBV5-4
TGTGCCAGCAGATTGGGACAGGGAGGCACCGGGGAGCTGTTTTTT
CASRLGQGGTGELFF
>.|.|TRBJ1-2|TRBV11-2
TGTGCCAGCAGCCTTCGAGTCTATGGCTACACCTTC
CASSLRVYGYTF
>.|.|TRBJ2-7|TRBV6-6
TGTGCCAGCAGCTGGGGACCAGAGAACCACGAGCAGTACTTC
CASSWGPENHEQYF
>.|.|TRBJ1-1|TRBV11-2
TGTGCCAGCAGCTTAGTGGCGGGGTACACTGAAGCTTTCTTT
CASSLVAGYTEAFF
>TRBD2|.|TRBJ2-7|TRBV18
TGTGCCAGCTCACCAGAGGGACTAGCGGGAGTCTCGAACTTC
CASSPEGLAGVSNF
>.|.|TRBJ2-7|TRBV19
TGTGCCAGTAGTATCTACCTTTCCTACGAGCAGTACTTC
CASSIYLSYEQYF
>.|.|TRBJ1-1|TRBV13
TGTGCCAGCAGCTTATATACGACTGAAGCTTTCTTT
CASSLYTTEAFF
>.|.|TRBJ1-1|TRBV4-1
TGCGCCAGCACCACACACCTAGATACTGAAGCTTTCTTT
CASTTHLDTEAFF
>.|.|TRBJ1-1|TRBV5-1
TGCGCCAGCAGCTTGTCGGGGTCTGAAGCTTTCTTT
CASSLSGSEAFF